These 29 T cell receptor beta chains were sequenced from one sample in a study of cytomegalovirus exposure and HLA in healthy donors. PCR was performed using 60 Vbeta and 13 Jbeta primers. Profiled with immunoSEQ multiplex PCR; TCRdb holds only in-frame clones, not every one. The table shows approximately 150,000 clones, with around 80% occurring only once. Material: PBMCs. The receptors derive from a woman in her late teens or twenties in good health and CMV-seronegative.

This chain uses TRBV7-9 with TRBJ2-1, with D tentatively TRBD2 (6 bases). The germline V gene has CDR1 SEHNR and CDR2 FQNEAQ (reference sequence). The V gene lost 5 bases and the J gene lost 8 bases, with 10 bases spanning the gap. The CDR3 covers 12 residues. CDR3 sequence reads: CASSLEGHEQFF. The CDR3 DNA is TGTGCCAGCAGCCTGGAGGGGCATGAGCAGTTCTTC.

This clone was counted between two and nine times. The chain carries TRBV28 and TRBJ1-1; 7 bases align to TRBD1. There are 14 residues in the CDR3. Germline CDR1 reads MDHEN; CDR2 reads SYDVKM. The trim removed 5 bases at V and 3 bases at J, leaving 6 bases unmatched. CDR3 sequence reads: CASSVTGRHTEAFF. CDR3 nucleotides: TGTGCCAGCAGTGTGACAGGGCGGCACACTGAAGCTTTCTTT. Looking up the rest from reference TRBV28 and TRBJ1-1 gives the full variable domain: DVKVTQSSRYLVKRTGEKVFLECVQDMDHENMFWYRQDPGLGLRLIYFSYDVKMKEKGDIPEGYSVSREKKERFSLILESASTNQTSMYLCASSVTGRHTEAFFGQGTRLTVV.

V and J are TRBV5-4 and TRBJ1-1; TRBD1 is a possible D gene (5 bases). Trimming shortened V by 2 bases and J by 3 bases, and 11 bases separated the two germline ends. The CDR3 has 14 amino acids. Germline V CDR1 and CDR2: SGHNT, YYREEE (reference sequence). The CDR3 is CASSFDGGYTEAFF. The DNA for the CDR3 is TGTGCCAGCAGCTTTGACGGGGGATACACTGAAGCTTTCTTT.

The chain uses TRBV30 and TRBJ1-1; a weak D match, TRBD1 (6 bases). CDR1 and CDR2 from the germline V gene are GTSNPN and SVGIG (reference sequence). The CDR3 is 14 amino acids. Deletions cut 3 bases from V and 6 bases from J, with 17 bases between. The CDR3 bases are TGTGCCTGGAGGGTCCCAGGGGTCGCAGCTGAAGCTTTCTTT. Protein product: CAWRVPGVAAEAFF.

The chain has TRBV6-1 and TRBJ1-1; 9 bases are shared with TRBD1. The germline CDR1 and CDR2 sequences are MNHNS and SASEGT. The CDR3 contains 15 residues. The ends lost 6 bases at V and 10 bases at J; junction bases unmatched: 15. The CDR3 DNA reads as TGTGCCAGCAGAACGACAGGGGGGACCTCCGAGGGAGCTTTCTTT. It encodes CASRTTGGTSEGAFF.

In its sample, this clone was seen many times. V is TRBV14 and J is TRBJ2-4; D perhaps matches TRBD1 (6 bases). This CDR3 is 15 amino acids long. Germline CDR1 and CDR2: SGHDN and FVKESK. Trimming left V 1 base short and J 0 bases short, with 7 bases between. The CDR3 sequence is CASSQGGLAKNIQYF. Written as DNA, the CDR3 is TGTGCCAGCAGCCAAGGGGGGCTAGCCAAAAACATTCAGTACTTC.

This clone turned up a few times. This chain joins TRBV19 and TRBJ1-1; D gene unclear. The germline CDR1 and CDR2 sequences are LNHDA and SQIVND (reference sequence). V dropped 6 bases and J dropped 4 bases, with 9 bases sitting between them. The CDR3 has 12 residues. CDR3: CASSSGGTEAFF. The CDR3, as DNA: TGTGCCAGTAGCTCAGGAGGCACTGAAGCTTTCTTT.

The V gene is TRBV7-9, the J gene TRBJ2-7; possibly TRBD1 for D (6 bases). CDR1 is SEHNR and CDR2 is FQNEAQ in the germline V gene (reference sequence). CDR3 length: 12 amino acids. V lost 4 bases, J lost 4 bases, and 8 bases lay in between. The CDR3 region has the DNA TGTGCCAGCAGCTCTGGACAGTACGAGCAGTACTTC. As protein: CASSSGQYEQYF.

The V call is TRBV4-2, the J call TRBJ2-3, with 10 bases that match TRBD2. This CDR3 region has 19 residues. The germline gives CDR1 LGHNA, CDR2 YNFKEQ. Trimming removed 1 base from V and 3 bases from J; junction bases left unmatched: 13. CDR3 region: CASSQGPVGSGRRTDTQYF. Written as DNA, the CDR3 is TGTGCCAGCAGCCAAGGGCCCGTGGGTAGCGGGAGGCGAACAGATACGCAGTATTTT.

Comment on this clone: Sequence at one end of the junction differs from germline and may be a read error. CDR3: CASMDPGQVDVVF. The CDR3 DNA reads TGCGCCAGCATGGATCCGGGACAGGTCGATGTGGTCTTT. This chain connects TRBV5-1 to TRBJ1-1; 8 bases are a match to TRBD1. The CDR3 runs to 13 residues. Looked up from germline, CDR1 is SGHRS and CDR2 is YFSETQ. Full variable domain (remainder filled in from reference TRBV5-1 and TRBJ1-1): KAGVTQTPRYLIKTRGQQVTLSCSPISGHRSVSWYQQTPGQGLQFLFEYFSETQRNKGNFPGRFSGRQFSNSRSEMNVSTLELGDSALYLCASMDPGQVDVVFGQGTRLTVV.

V gene TRBV6-5 combines with J gene TRBJ1-2, with 9 bases lining up with TRBD1. Per germline, CDR1 MNHEY and CDR2 SVGAGI. The CDR3 has 14 residues. Trimming cost V 5 bases and J 5 bases; bases outside gene matches: 6. The CDR3 protein is CASSRTGEGYGYTF. Here the CDR3 DNA reads TGTGCCAGCAGTCGGACAGGGGAGGGTTATGGCTACACCTTC.

Worth noting for this clone: Its ends do not fully match the called genes, so a read error is possible. The J gene is TRBJ1-2, the V gene TRBV10-2; TRBD1 might be the D (6 bases). The CDR3 covers 14 residues. Germline values: CDR1 WSHSY, CDR2 SAAADI. The CDR3 DNA reads as TGCGCCAGCAGTGAGTCGGACAGACTTTATGGCTACAGGTTC. Its translation is CASSESDRLYGYRF.

The V gene is TRBV10-3, the J gene TRBJ2-7; 7 bases are shared with TRBD2. Germline V gene sequence: CDR1 ENHRY, CDR2 SYGVKD. Unmatched junction bases numbered 5, after V lost 6 bases and J lost 3 bases. The CDR3 has 13 amino acids. The CDR3 DNA reads as TGTGCCATCAGGCCAGCGGGGTTCTACGAGCAGTACTTC. It translates to CAIRPAGFYEQYF.

The chain joins TRBV15 to TRBJ2-1; 7 bases align to TRBD1. V was clipped by 5 bases and J by 4 bases; unmatched bases: 11. In germline, CDR1 is LNHNV, CDR2 YYDKDF (reference sequence). The CDR3 is made up of 16 amino acids. The CDR3 DNA sequence: TGTGCCACCAGCTCCACAGGGGAGCCCCCTTACAATGAGCAGTTCTTC. It specifies CATSSTGEPPYNEQFF. Supplemented by reference TRBV15 and TRBJ2-1, the full variable domain reads DAMVIQNPRYQVTQFGKPVTLSCSQTLNHNVMYWYQQKSSQAPKLLFHYYDKDFNNEADTPDNFQSRRPNTSFCFLDIRSPGLGDTAMYLCATSSTGEPPYNEQFFGPGTRLTVL.

The chain joins TRBV30 to TRBJ1-1; 10 bases fit TRBD1. V was clipped by 2 bases and J by 3 bases; unmatched bases: 15. Germline CDR1 GTSNPN, CDR2 SVGIG (reference sequence). This CDR3 is 18 amino acids long. CDR3 loop: CAWSHKTGGRLWDTEAFF. DNA of the CDR3: TGTGCCTGGAGTCACAAGACAGGGGGCAGGTTGTGGGACACTGAAGCTTTCTTT.

The chain carries TRBV5-4 and TRBJ2-7; 9 bases align to TRBD1. Per germline, CDR1 SGHNT and CDR2 YYREEE (reference sequence). The CDR3 covers 15 residues. The V gene end was trimmed by 4 bases and the J gene end by 4 bases; junction bases not matched to a gene: 9. In DNA form, the CDR3 reads TGTGCCAGCAGCCCCGGGACAGGGTACGGGTACGAGCAGTACTTC. This translates into CASSPGTGYGYEQYF.

The chain recombines TRBV6-4 with TRBJ2-3, with D possibly TRBD2 on 5 matching bases. This CDR3 has 16 residues. Looked up from germline, CDR1 is MRHNA and CDR2 is SNTAGT. Trimming removed 2 bases at V and 1 base at J, with 13 bases between. The CDR3 nucleotides read TGTGCCAGCAGTGACGAGGGCGGGTCAGGCACAGATACGCAGTATTTT. The encoded protein is CASSDEGGSGTDTQYF.

This clone was seen a single time. The chain couples TRBV7-9 to TRBJ2-5; 8 nucleotides line up with TRBD2. V lost 3 bases and J lost 5; bases outside the gene matches: 11. CDR1 is SEHNR, CDR2 FQNEAQ, per germline (reference sequence). This CDR3 spans 16 amino acids. The CDR3 sequence is CASSFIAGTGSETQYF. The CDR3 nucleotides read TGTGCCAGCAGCTTCATAGCGGGAACTGGGTCTGAGACCCAGTACTTC.

This clone was counted only a few times. The CDR3 spells CASRRQGEAEAFF. CDR3 bases: TGCGCCAGCAGACGCCAGGGGGAGGCTGAAGCTTTCTTT. This rearrangement joins TRBV5-1 to TRBJ1-1, with 7 bases that match TRBD1. V shed 5 bases and J 6 bases; nucleotides not matched to a gene: 7. CDR1 and CDR2 from the germline V gene are SGHRS and YFSETQ. This CDR3 is 13 amino acids long.

This rearrangement joins TRBV11-2 to TRBJ1-3, with no clear D. The germline CDR1 and CDR2 sequences are SGHAT and FQNNGV. The CDR3 is 16 residues long. Trimming took 4 bases from V and 4 from J, leaving 17 bases between them. In DNA form, the CDR3 reads TGTGCCAGCAGCTCCTTTCGGGAATTAGTAGGAAACACCATATATTTT. It encodes CASSSFRELVGNTIYF. Full variable domain (remainder filled in from reference TRBV11-2 and TRBJ1-3): EAGVAQSPRYKIIEKRQSVAFWCNPISGHATLYWYQQILGQGPKLLIQFQNNGVVDDSQLPKDRFSAERLKGVDSTLKIQPAKLEDSAVYLCASSSFRELVGNTIYFGEGSWLTVV.

This chain joins TRBV4-1 and TRBJ2-1; the match to TRBD2 covers 11 bases. CDR1 MGHRA and CDR2 YSYEKL come from the germline V gene. CDR3 length equals 16 residues. Trimming at V came to 3 bases and at J to 4 bases, leaving 5 bases not matched to a gene. The CDR3 DNA reads as TGCGCCAGCAGCCAGCCCGGGACTAGCGGATACAATGAGCAGTTCTTC. Translation gives CASSQPGTSGYNEQFF.

CDR3 sequence: CASSDPGGTGEETQYF. The CDR3 DNA reads as TGTGCCAGCAGTGATCCGGGGGGGACAGGGGAAGAGACCCAGTACTTC. The chain joins TRBV2 to TRBJ2-5; TRBD1 agrees at 10 bases. V was pared by 3 bases and J by 3 bases, with 7 bases of the junction left unmatched. The CDR3 length is 16 residues. Germline V gene sequence: CDR1 SNHLY, CDR2 FYNNEI.

This chain links TRBV5-1 with TRBJ1-5; a weak D match, TRBD1 (5 bases). This CDR3 region has 15 residues. Germline values: CDR1 SGHRS, CDR2 YFSETQ. Deletions cut 0 bases from V and 6 bases from J, with 13 bases between. In DNA, the CDR3 is TGCGCCAGCAGCTTGGAATCGGGAGGGACTCAGCCCCAGCATTTT. Its protein is CASSLESGGTQPQHF.

This clone occurred many times. The chain recombines TRBV6-1 with TRBJ1-1; the D is unclear. The V gene lost 6 bases and the J gene lost 7 bases, with 9 bases spanning the gap. This CDR3 comprises 11 residues. The germline gives CDR1 MNHNS, CDR2 SASEGT. The CDR3 region has the DNA TGTGCCAGCAGGCGGGCGTTTGAAGCTTTCTTT. The encoded protein is CASRRAFEAFF.

J is TRBJ1-4 and V is TRBV7-9, with D tentatively TRBD1 (6 bases). The V gene's germline CDR1 is SEHNR and CDR2 FQNEAQ (reference sequence). CDR3 length: 16 amino acids. Trimming pared 8 bases from V and 4 bases from J, leaving 20 bases between. The CDR3 sequence: CASGPAPEGVNEKLFF. CDR3 DNA: TGTGCCAGCGGCCCTGCGCCAGAGGGGGTTAATGAAAAACTGTTTTTT. The whole variable domain, remainder taken from reference TRBV7-9 and TRBJ1-4, is DTGVSQNPRHKITKRGQNVTFRCDPISEHNRLYWYRQTLGQGPEFLTYFQNEAQLEKSRLLSDRFSAERPKGSFSTLEIQRTEQGDSAMYLCASGPAPEGVNEKLFFGSGTQLSVL.

The V and J genes are TRBV7-9 and TRBJ1-1; TRBD1 might be the D (6 bases). With 4 bases removed from V and 5 bases from J, the gap between germline ends came to 14 bases. The CDR3 length is 14 residues. Germline lookup yields CDR1 SEHNR and CDR2 FQNEAQ (reference sequence). In DNA form, the CDR3 reads TGTGCCAGCAGCTCAGGGGAGAGGGGGACTGAAGCTTTCTTT. Protein product: CASSSGERGTEAFF. Full variable domain (outside the CDR3, taken from reference TRBV7-9 and TRBJ1-1): DTGVSQNPRHKITKRGQNVTFRCDPISEHNRLYWYRQTLGQGPEFLTYFQNEAQLEKSRLLSDRFSAERPKGSFSTLEIQRTEQGDSAMYLCASSSGERGTEAFFGQGTRLTVV.

The rearrangement uses TRBV6-1 and TRBJ2-7, with a possible D match to TRBD2 (6 bases). Germline V CDR1 and CDR2: MNHNS, SASEGT. This CDR3 spans 15 amino acids. The V gene lost 0 bases and the J gene lost 2 bases, with 11 bases spanning the gap. The CDR3: CASSEAQGGTYEQYF. Here the CDR3 DNA reads TGTGCCAGCAGTGAAGCGCAGGGAGGCACCTACGAGCAGTACTTC.

This clone came up a few times. The chain employs TRBV5-1 and TRBJ2-3; 8 positions agree with TRBD1. The ends lost 3 bases at V and 4 bases at J; junction bases unmatched: 10. The germline gives CDR1 SGHRS, CDR2 YFSETQ. This CDR3 is built from 16 residues. CDR3 sequence: CASSSGGRGRSDTQYF. CDR3 DNA: TGCGCCAGCAGCTCAGGGGGCCGAGGACGGTCAGATACGCAGTATTTT.

The CDR3 nucleotides read TGCGCCAGCAGCTTGCCACAACTACCGGGACTAACAATCTACGAGCAGTACTTC. This gives the protein CASSLPQLPGLTIYEQYF. The rearrangement links TRBV5-1 to TRBJ2-7; 7 bases map to TRBD2. The CDR3 totals 18 residues. Germline CDR1 is SGHRS and CDR2 is YFSETQ. The ends lost 1 base at V and 3 bases at J; junction bases unmatched: 16.